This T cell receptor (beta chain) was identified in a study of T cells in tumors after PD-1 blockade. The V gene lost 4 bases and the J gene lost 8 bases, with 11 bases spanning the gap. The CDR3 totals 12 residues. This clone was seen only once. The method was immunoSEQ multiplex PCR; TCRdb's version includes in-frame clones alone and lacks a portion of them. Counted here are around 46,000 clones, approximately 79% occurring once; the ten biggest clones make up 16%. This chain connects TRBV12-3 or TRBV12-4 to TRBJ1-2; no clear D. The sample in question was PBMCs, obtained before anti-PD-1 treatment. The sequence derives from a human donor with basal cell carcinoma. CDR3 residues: CASSSGEWGYTF. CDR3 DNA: TGTGCCAGCAGTTCTGGGGAATGGGGCTACACCTTC.